This T cell receptor beta chain appears in the sequencing data of a study of cytotoxic CD8 clonotypes in ibrutinib-treated CLL. Profiling relied on immunoSEQ multiplex PCR, and the TCRdb table lists in-frame clones only, not all of them. The data show more than 110,000 clones, with 75% to 80% seen just once and about 4.7% held by the top ten. V was pared by 4 bases and J by 3 bases, with 3 bases of the junction left unmatched. Germline lookup yields CDR1 SGDLS and CDR2 YYNGEE. The CDR3 extends over 13 amino acids. Sequences were derived from PBMCs, sampled after 24 months of ibrutinib treatment. V and J are TRBV9 and TRBJ1-1, with 7 bases identical to TRBD1. This TCR was recovered from a human donor with chronic lymphocytic leukemia. The CDR3 protein is CASSSRGDTEAFF. For the CDR3, the DNA is TGTGCCAGCAGCTCCAGGGGGGACACTGAAGCTTTCTTT.